This record concerns one T cell receptor (beta chain) sequence. What this receptor recognizes is not known. Base qualities were left out, and no much larger clone turns up one base away. The CDR3, from cysteine to phenylalanine, totals 15 residues. Only the CDR3 region is kept as DNA, spanning 45 bases read in frame from base 1. The germline V gene specifies ENHRY as CDR1 and SYGVKD as CDR2. V lost 6 bases and J lost 5 bases, and the count of bases not matched to a germline gene is 10. The source of the sample is a study of T cell responses to AZD1222 COVID-19 vaccine (dated by TCRdb to the early 2020s). General notes on the study: AZD1222 recipients given second doses at about 4 weeks or at about 12 weeks were pooled, since spike-specific TCR depth and breadth were not found to differ between the two schedules. Enrollment into the trials was organized by age into subgroups of 18-55, 56-69 and 70-plus years, and those subgroups contained roughly 140, 27 and 60 TCR-sequenced participants, respectively. A total of under 250 trial participants underwent TCR sequencing, of whom 200 to 220 had received two doses of AZD1222 and roughly 26 had received two doses of the MenACWY control vaccine.

The time point label of this sample denotes: baseline before first vaccination. The vaccinee samples were drawn from two UK trials, COV001 and COV002, one of which was a single-blind randomized controlled phase 2/3 trial testing AZD1222 (ChAdOx1 nCoV-19) in healthy adults. For TCRbeta chain sequencing, PBMC samples from trial participants were taken at day 0 and at day 28 after the second dose. The CDR3 regions of human TCRbeta chains were subjected to immunosequencing. In the authors' own workflow: Repertoire TCRs were matched against a reference library of SARS-CoV-2-specific TCRs generated with the MIRA antigen-specificity platform. Breadth was defined as the fraction of unique TCRs that were SARS-CoV-2-associated. Depth was defined as the fraction of total T cells that were SARS-CoV-2-associated. Using the MIRA data, every spike-specific TCR was mapped to the spike region that the TCR reacted to and assigned to either a CD4 or a CD8 class. Log10-transformed breadth and depth values were compared by one-way ANOVA with Sidak's multiple comparisons tests. TCRdb provides this immuneACCESS table in a form limited to in-frame rearrangements. Some clones are lacking; in checked studies, under half of them reflect an unresolved V gene, and why the rest are absent is not known. For V, J and clone size, that table is used; D and trimming come from the DNA. This sample lists approximately 100,000 clones; more than 85% were detected once. The ten largest clonotypes hold 15% to 20% of the sample.

Paper-wide results and their limitations: CD4 TCRs associated with the vaccine covered the entire spike protein, and the dominant responses were in regions 160-218 and 743-854. Reportedly, almost half of the unique spike-specific TCRs recognized epitopes lying outside the regions that are mutated in the B.1.351 and B.1.1.7 variants. A significant rise in spike-specific TCR breadth and depth was observed after two AZD1222 doses relative to day 0 and relative to MenACWY recipients. In the small 56-69-year group, the increase in depth fell short of significance, most likely because of low power. Conclusions about previously exposed vaccinees are limited because only five to seven AZD1222 recipients were SARS-CoV-2 seropositive at baseline. Because no day 14 peak-response samples were available, the repertoires could be characterized only after the peak T cell response. Most participants were white British and females outnumbered males, and the authors suggested that clonal diversity may have been underestimated.

The sequence joins TRBV10-3 to TRBJ2-3, with 8 bases aligning to TRBD2. This clonotype was obtained from an adult in good health. The input for sequencing was peripheral blood, taken on day 0 of AZD1222 vaccination. The DNA is TGTGCCATCAGATCGGCAGCGGGAGTAGAAGATACGCAGTATTTT. Translated, it gives CAIRSAAGVEDTQYF.